Listed below are T cell receptor beta chains from one sample, sequenced in a study of Ad26.COV2.S vaccination and SARS-CoV-2 variants. The method was immunoSEQ multiplex PCR; TCRdb's version includes in-frame clones alone and lacks a portion of them. Of some 350,000 clones in the sample, just over 90% are singletons; the top ten hold 3.9%. Sequences were derived from peripheral blood, sampled after recovery from COVID-19. These receptors came from a human donor who had recovered from COVID-19. CDR3s include the opening cysteine and the closing phenylalanine or tryptophan. The order of the fields is J gene, clone size, D gene, V gene, CDR3 length, CDR3 protein, CDR3 DNA. D genes are given only for firm matches. Size is stated for part of the rows, as once, few or many counts, or as a class when the clone is expanded.

J gene: TRBJ2-3
clone size: -
D gene: TRBD1
V gene: TRBV13
CDR3 length: 16
CDR3 protein: CASSPGTGTSTDTQYF
CDR3 DNA: TGTGCCAGCAGCCCTGGGACAGGAACTAGCACAGATACGCAGTATTTT

J gene: TRBJ2-7
clone size: once
D gene: -
V gene: TRBV5-6
CDR3 length: 14
CDR3 protein: CASSFFGQNYEQYF
CDR3 DNA: TGTGCCAGCAGCTTCTTTGGACAGAACTACGAGCAGTACTTC

J gene: TRBJ1-3
clone size: -
D gene: -
V gene: TRBV10-3
CDR3 length: 16
CDR3 protein: CAISEGGQLSGNTIYF
CDR3 DNA: TGTGCCATCAGTGAGGGGGGACAACTCTCTGGAAACACCATATATTTT

J gene: TRBJ2-2
clone size: -
D gene: -
V gene: TRBV13
CDR3 length: 18
CDR3 protein: CASSLGLAMRGSPGELFF
CDR3 DNA: TGTGCCAGCAGCTTAGGACTGGCCATGCGTGGCTCCCCCGGGGAGCTGTTTTTT

J gene: TRBJ1-2
clone size: -
D gene: -
V gene: TRBV12-3/TRBV12-4
CDR3 length: 13
CDR3 protein: CASSFQTLGGYTF
CDR3 DNA: TGTGCCAGCAGTTTCCAGACCCTCGGCGGCTACACCTTC

J gene: TRBJ1-2
clone size: -
D gene: TRBD1
V gene: TRBV9
CDR3 length: 16
CDR3 protein: CASSPQTGPPPYGYTF
CDR3 DNA: TGTGCCAGCAGCCCACAGACAGGGCCCCCTCCCTATGGCTACACCTTC

J gene: TRBJ2-5
clone size: -
D gene: -
V gene: TRBV3-1/TRBV3-2
CDR3 length: 15
CDR3 protein: CASSPRGWKEETQYF
CDR3 DNA: TGTGCCAGCAGCCCAAGGGGATGGAAGGAAGAGACCCAGTACTTC

J gene: TRBJ1-2
clone size: -
D gene: -
V gene: TRBV5-6
CDR3 length: 15
CDR3 protein: CASRGRGYGAWGYTF
CDR3 DNA: TGTGCCAGCAGGGGGAGAGGGTATGGTGCTTGGGGCTACACCTTC

J gene: TRBJ1-2
clone size: -
D gene: -
V gene: TRBV11-2
CDR3 length: 15
CDR3 protein: CASSLPDGTNYGYTF
CDR3 DNA: TGTGCCAGCAGTTTGCCAGACGGAACTAACTATGGCTACACCTTC

J gene: TRBJ1-1
clone size: -
D gene: -
V gene: TRBV10-1
CDR3 length: 15
CDR3 protein: CASSPMGGENTEAFF
CDR3 DNA: TGCGCCAGCAGTCCTATGGGGGGCGAGAACACTGAAGCTTTCTTT

J gene: TRBJ1-6
clone size: -
D gene: TRBD1
V gene: TRBV3-1/TRBV3-2
CDR3 length: 19
CDR3 protein: CASSQGLTGAGAGHSPLHF
CDR3 DNA: TGTGCCAGCAGCCAAGGGTTAACAGGGGCCGGTGCAGGCCATTCACCCCTCCACTTT

J gene: TRBJ2-7
clone size: -
D gene: -
V gene: TRBV12-3/TRBV12-4
CDR3 length: 13
CDR3 protein: CASSYSISYEQYF
CDR3 DNA: TGTGCCAGCAGTTATTCGATATCGTACGAGCAGTACTTC

J gene: TRBJ2-2
clone size: -
D gene: -
V gene: TRBV24-1
CDR3 length: 12
CDR3 protein: CATKREIGELFF
CDR3 DNA: TGTGCCACCAAAAGGGAAATCGGGGAGCTGTTTTTT

J gene: TRBJ2-7
clone size: -
D gene: -
V gene: TRBV6-5
CDR3 length: 15
CDR3 protein: CASSYSFGASYEQYF
CDR3 DNA: TGTGCCAGCAGTTACTCGTTTGGGGCCTCCTACGAGCAGTACTTC

J gene: TRBJ1-1
clone size: -
D gene: -
V gene: TRBV2
CDR3 length: 12
CDR3 protein: CASRRGEWTAFF
CDR3 DNA: TGTGCCAGCAGAAGGGGGGAATGGACGGCTTTCTTT

J gene: TRBJ2-4
clone size: once
D gene: -
V gene: TRBV2
CDR3 length: 16
CDR3 protein: CASSGAGTLAKNIQYF
CDR3 DNA: TGTGCCAGCAGTGGGGCAGGGACCCTAGCCAAAAACATTCAGTACTTC

J gene: TRBJ1-4
clone size: -
D gene: -
V gene: TRBV27
CDR3 length: 10
CDR3 protein: CASGREKLFF
CDR3 DNA: TGTGCCAGCGGGCGGGAAAAACTGTTTTTT

J gene: TRBJ2-4
clone size: -
D gene: TRBD2
V gene: TRBV6-6
CDR3 length: 16
CDR3 protein: CASSVSGGAGKNIQYF
CDR3 DNA: TGTGCCAGCAGTGTTAGCGGGGGGGCAGGCAAAAACATTCAGTACTTC

J gene: TRBJ1-3
clone size: -
D gene: TRBD1
V gene: TRBV2
CDR3 length: 16
CDR3 protein: CASMGRGLSPGNTIYF
CDR3 DNA: TGTGCCAGCATGGGCAGGGGGCTATCTCCTGGAAACACCATATATTTT

J gene: TRBJ2-3
clone size: few
D gene: TRBD2
V gene: TRBV2
CDR3 length: 15
CDR3 protein: CASSAASGGADTQYF
CDR3 DNA: TGTGCCAGCAGTGCGGCTAGCGGGGGGGCAGATACGCAGTATTTT

J gene: TRBJ1-1
clone size: -
D gene: -
V gene: TRBV2
CDR3 length: 15
CDR3 protein: CASSEGLLGNTEAFF
CDR3 DNA: TGTGCCAGCAGTGAAGGCCTCCTGGGTAACACTGAAGCTTTCTTT

J gene: TRBJ1-2
clone size: once
D gene: -
V gene: TRBV11-1
CDR3 length: 15
CDR3 protein: CASSLGPEAVDGYTF
CDR3 DNA: TGTGCCAGCAGCTTAGGGCCAGAGGCCGTCGACGGCTACACCTTC

J gene: TRBJ2-3
clone size: -
D gene: TRBD1
V gene: TRBV11-2
CDR3 length: 16
CDR3 protein: CASSPQASQGADTQYF
CDR3 DNA: TGTGCCAGCAGCCCACAAGCATCCCAGGGGGCAGATACGCAGTATTTT

J gene: TRBJ2-2
clone size: once
D gene: -
V gene: TRBV5-1
CDR3 length: 13
CDR3 protein: CASSEGNTGELFF
CDR3 DNA: TGCGCCAGCAGCGAGGGTAACACCGGGGAGCTGTTTTTT

J gene: TRBJ1-6
clone size: -
D gene: -
V gene: TRBV6-4
CDR3 length: 16
CDR3 protein: CASSDSPGPLNSPLHF
CDR3 DNA: TGTGCCAGCAGTGATTCCCCGGGTCCCCTTAATTCACCCCTCCACTTT

J gene: TRBJ2-7
clone size: -
D gene: -
V gene: TRBV11-2
CDR3 length: 17
CDR3 protein: CASSLAQDGFGAYEQYF
CDR3 DNA: TGTGCCAGCAGCTTAGCCCAGGACGGCTTCGGAGCGTACGAGCAGTACTTC

J gene: TRBJ1-1
clone size: -
D gene: TRBD1
V gene: TRBV5-6
CDR3 length: 16
CDR3 protein: CASNLKDRVYYTEAFF
CDR3 DNA: TGTGCCAGCAACTTAAAGGACAGGGTGTATTACACTGAAGCTTTCTTT

J gene: TRBJ2-1
clone size: -
D gene: -
V gene: TRBV6-6
CDR3 length: 11
CDR3 protein: CASSSTGRGFF
CDR3 DNA: TGTGCCAGCAGTTCCACAGGGAGAGGGTTCTTC

J gene: TRBJ1-2
clone size: -
D gene: -
V gene: TRBV9
CDR3 length: 14
CDR3 protein: CASSVAGINYGYTF
CDR3 DNA: TGTGCCAGCAGCGTGGCAGGGATAAACTATGGCTACACCTTC

J gene: TRBJ2-7
clone size: -
D gene: -
V gene: TRBV3-1/TRBV3-2
CDR3 length: 13
CDR3 protein: CASSFAPNNEQYF
CDR3 DNA: TGTGCCAGCAGCTTCGCCCCGAACAACGAGCAGTACTTC

J gene: TRBJ2-7
clone size: -
D gene: -
V gene: TRBV6-5
CDR3 length: 13
CDR3 protein: CASWKASSYEQYF
CDR3 DNA: TGTGCCAGCTGGAAGGCTAGCTCCTACGAGCAGTACTTC

J gene: TRBJ2-2
clone size: -
D gene: -
V gene: TRBV6-6
CDR3 length: 13
CDR3 protein: CASSPLPAGELFF
CDR3 DNA: TGTGCCAGCAGTCCCCTACCGGCCGGGGAGCTGTTTTTT

J gene: TRBJ2-3
clone size: -
D gene: -
V gene: TRBV5-6
CDR3 length: 15
CDR3 protein: CASSRATGTQNTQYF
CDR3 DNA: TGTGCCAGCAGCAGGGCCACCGGGACCCAAAATACGCAGTATTTT

J gene: TRBJ1-3
clone size: -
D gene: -
V gene: TRBV3-1/TRBV3-2
CDR3 length: 13
CDR3 protein: CASSQPSGNTIYF
CDR3 DNA: TGTGCCAGCAGCCAGCCCTCTGGAAACACCATATATTTT

J gene: TRBJ2-7
clone size: -
D gene: TRBD2
V gene: TRBV6-5
CDR3 length: 16
CDR3 protein: CASSYLPGGSGGEQYF
CDR3 DNA: TGTGCCAGCAGTTACTTGCCAGGGGGTAGCGGGGGCGAGCAGTACTTC

J gene: TRBJ1-4
clone size: -
D gene: TRBD1
V gene: TRBV5-6
CDR3 length: 14
CDR3 protein: CASSRGQPNEKLFF
CDR3 DNA: TGTGCCAGCAGTCGGGGACAGCCTAATGAAAAACTGTTTTTT

J gene: TRBJ1-2
clone size: -
D gene: TRBD1
V gene: TRBV10-1
CDR3 length: 13
CDR3 protein: CASSESFGGQAHF
CDR3 DNA: TGCGCCAGCAGTGAGTCTTTCGGGGGACAGGCCCACTTC

J gene: TRBJ1-1
clone size: -
D gene: TRBD1
V gene: TRBV29-1
CDR3 length: 14
CDR3 protein: CSAPPRGLNTEAFF
CDR3 DNA: TGCAGCGCCCCACCCAGGGGGCTGAACACTGAAGCTTTCTTT

J gene: TRBJ2-1
clone size: once
D gene: -
V gene: TRBV5-6
CDR3 length: 13
CDR3 protein: CASSPPRADEQFF
CDR3 DNA: TGTGCCAGCAGCCCCCCCAGAGCCGATGAGCAGTTCTTC

J gene: TRBJ1-2
clone size: -
D gene: -
V gene: TRBV5-1
CDR3 length: 13
CDR3 protein: CASSLSEVYGYTF
CDR3 DNA: TGCGCCAGCAGCCTCTCCGAAGTCTATGGCTACACCTTC

J gene: TRBJ2-3
clone size: -
D gene: -
V gene: TRBV6-1
CDR3 length: 17
CDR3 protein: CASSEDVERTDTDTQYF
CDR3 DNA: TGTGCCAGCAGTGAAGACGTCGAAAGGACAGACACAGATACGCAGTATTTT

J gene: TRBJ1-1
clone size: -
D gene: -
V gene: TRBV6-1
CDR3 length: 16
CDR3 protein: CASSEALNRLGTEAFF
CDR3 DNA: TGTGCCAGCAGTGAAGCGCTCAACAGGCTGGGCACTGAAGCTTTCTTT

J gene: TRBJ1-4
clone size: -
D gene: TRBD1
V gene: TRBV5-6
CDR3 length: 15
CDR3 protein: CASSFRGTGNEKLFF
CDR3 DNA: TGTGCCAGCAGCTTCCGCGGGACAGGGAATGAAAAACTGTTTTTT

J gene: TRBJ1-1
clone size: -
D gene: -
V gene: TRBV7-8
CDR3 length: 16
CDR3 protein: CASSLGLWGRATEAFF
CDR3 DNA: TGTGCCAGCAGCTTAGGGCTTTGGGGGCGGGCCACTGAAGCTTTCTTT

J gene: TRBJ1-1
clone size: few
D gene: TRBD1
V gene: TRBV19
CDR3 length: 15
CDR3 protein: CASSWTGGMGTEAFF
CDR3 DNA: TGTGCCAGTAGCTGGACAGGGGGCATGGGGACTGAAGCTTTCTTT

J gene: TRBJ2-7
clone size: -
D gene: -
V gene: TRBV2
CDR3 length: 11
CDR3 protein: CASRASYEQYF
CDR3 DNA: TGTGCCAGCAGAGCTTCCTACGAGCAGTACTTC

J gene: TRBJ1-1
clone size: -
D gene: -
V gene: TRBV9
CDR3 length: 16
CDR3 protein: CASSPYGGSVDTEAFF
CDR3 DNA: TGTGCCAGCAGCCCTTATGGGGGGAGTGTCGACACTGAAGCTTTCTTT

J gene: TRBJ1-1
clone size: -
D gene: -
V gene: TRBV19
CDR3 length: 16
CDR3 protein: CASSSLVGSPNTEAFF
CDR3 DNA: TGTGCCAGTAGTAGCTTAGTGGGCAGCCCGAACACTGAAGCTTTCTTT

J gene: TRBJ2-5
clone size: -
D gene: TRBD1
V gene: TRBV12-5
CDR3 length: 14
CDR3 protein: CASGGPTGKETQYF
CDR3 DNA: TGTGCTAGTGGGGGGCCGACAGGGAAAGAGACCCAGTACTTC

J gene: TRBJ1-1
clone size: once
D gene: -
V gene: TRBV7-8
CDR3 length: 16
CDR3 protein: CASSLVSGRWNTEAFF
CDR3 DNA: TGTGCCAGCAGCTTAGTTTCCGGCAGATGGAACACTGAAGCTTTCTTT

J gene: TRBJ1-5
clone size: -
D gene: -
V gene: TRBV19
CDR3 length: 14
CDR3 protein: CASSLGVINQPQHF
CDR3 DNA: TGTGCCAGTAGCCTGGGAGTGATTAATCAGCCCCAGCATTTT

J gene: TRBJ2-2
clone size: -
D gene: -
V gene: TRBV7-2
CDR3 length: 14
CDR3 protein: CASKWKANTGELFF
CDR3 DNA: TGTGCCAGCAAATGGAAGGCGAACACCGGGGAGCTGTTTTTT

J gene: TRBJ2-2
clone size: -
D gene: TRBD1
V gene: TRBV5-1
CDR3 length: 17
CDR3 protein: CASSFGATGGGPGELFF
CDR3 DNA: TGCGCCAGCAGCTTCGGAGCGACAGGGGGAGGTCCCGGGGAGCTGTTTTTT

J gene: TRBJ1-1
clone size: -
D gene: -
V gene: TRBV27
CDR3 length: 14
CDR3 protein: CASSKTRHNTEAFF
CDR3 DNA: TGTGCCAGCAGTAAAACTCGGCACAACACTGAAGCTTTCTTT

J gene: TRBJ2-7
clone size: -
D gene: TRBD2
V gene: TRBV6-2/TRBV6-3
CDR3 length: 15
CDR3 protein: CASSYGTSPSTEQYF
CDR3 DNA: TGTGCCAGCAGTTACGGGACTAGCCCCTCCACCGAGCAGTACTTC

J gene: TRBJ1-2
clone size: -
D gene: TRBD1
V gene: TRBV6-7
CDR3 length: 15
CDR3 protein: CASSTGTGGARGYTF
CDR3 DNA: TGTGCCAGCAGCACCGGGACAGGGGGCGCGAGGGGCTACACCTTC